Shown below are 30 T cell receptor beta chains from a single sample sequenced in a study of T cells after yellow fever vaccination. Each CDR3 protein is one row after TCRdb ran MiXCR on the 5' RACE reads. Found here are 250,000 to 300,000 distinct CDR3 sequences, about 5.2% of them singletons; the top ten hold around 3.3%. Sequenced here: CD4+ T cells sorted from PBMCs, sampled on the day of the yellow fever booster vaccination. All receptors derive from a young man who received the YFV17D yellow fever vaccine.

There are a few counts of this clonotype. This chain joins TRBV7-8 and TRBJ2-7; tentative D call: TRBD1 (5 bases). Trimming pared 2 bases from V and 3 bases from J, leaving 11 bases between. The CDR3 covers 14 residues. Germline CDR1 and CDR2: SGHVS and FQNEAQ. The DNA for the CDR3 is TGTGCCAGCAGCTTAACAGGAGACTTCTACGAGCAGTACGTC. This gives the protein CASSLTGDFYEQYV.

V usage is TRBV19 and J usage is TRBJ2-2; no firm D call. This CDR3 is 13 amino acids long. CDR1 is LNHDA and CDR2 is SQIVND in the germline V gene (reference sequence). Trimming left V 6 bases short and J 8 bases short, with 13 bases between. The DNA of the CDR3 is TGTGCCAGTAGCCCGACCCCCGGTGGGGAGCTGTTTTTT. Residues: CASSPTPGGELFF.

In its sample, this clonotype was seen a few times. This chain connects TRBV7-2 to TRBJ1-3; the match to TRBD1 covers 7 bases. The CDR3 sequence is 15 residues long. CDR1 and CDR2 from the germline V gene are SGHTA and FQGNSA. Trimming at V came to 5 bases and at J to 2 bases, leaving 6 bases not matched to a gene. The CDR3 here is CASSPQGGPGNTIYF. The CDR3 bases are TGTGCCAGCAGCCCCCAGGGGGGTCCTGGAAACACCATATATTTT. The full variable domain, with the rest looked up from reference TRBV7-2 and TRBJ1-3, is GAGVSQSPSNKVTEKGKDVELRCDPISGHTALYWYRQSLGQGLEFLIYFQGNSAPDKSGLPSDRFSAERTGGSVSTLTIQRTQQEDSAVYLCASSPQGGPGNTIYFGEGSWLTVV.

The chain combines TRBV29-1 with TRBJ2-4; TRBD1 aligns across 7 bases. Germline loops: CDR1 SQVTM, CDR2 ANQGSEA. CDR3 length: 13 residues. V was clipped by 2 bases and J by 5 bases; unmatched bases: 3. CDR3: CSVERDSQNIQYF. CDR3 coding DNA: TGCAGCGTTGAACGGGACAGCCAAAACATTCAGTACTTC.

The CDR3 region is CATSDNMGTDTQYF. CDR3 bases: TGTGCCACCAGTGATAATATGGGCACAGATACGCAGTATTTT. This sequence joins TRBV24-1 and TRBJ2-3; D call uncertain. Germline loops: CDR1 KGHDR, CDR2 SFDVKD. The CDR3 length is 14 residues. Between the trimmed V and J ends, which lost 3 bases and 1 base, there was a span of 7 bases.

This clonotype was found a few times. The V and J genes are TRBV10-1 and TRBJ2-5, with a weak D call TRBD1 (6 bases). Per the germline V gene, CDR1 is WNHNN and CDR2 is SYGVQD (reference sequence). The CDR3 is made up of 14 amino acids. V lost 5 bases and J 3 bases, leaving 13 bases between the germline ends. The CDR3 protein is CASSRGQGKETQYF. CDR3 coding DNA: TGCGCCAGCAGTCGTGGCCAGGGGAAAGAGACCCAGTACTTC.

This clonotype was seen a few times. This chain uses TRBV20-1 with TRBJ1-1; no clear D. Deletions cut 0 bases from V and 5 bases from J, with 16 bases between. CDR1 is DFQATT and CDR2 is SNEGSKA in the germline V gene (reference sequence). The CDR3 is made up of 15 amino acids. The CDR3 DNA reads as TGCAGTGCTAGAGATGGGAACTGGCGTGGGACTGAAGCTTTCTTT. Translation gives CSARDGNWRGTEAFF.

This clonotype was recorded many times. Here the CDR3 reads CSVTLSGANVLTF. In nucleotides, the CDR3 is TGCAGCGTGACCCTCTCTGGGGCCAACGTCCTGACTTTC. The J gene is TRBJ2-6, the V gene TRBV29-1; D is unclear. The CDR3 runs 13 residues. Per germline, CDR1 SQVTM and CDR2 ANQGSEA. V lost 6 bases and J 0 bases, leaving 6 bases between the germline ends.

This clonotype came up many times. J is TRBJ2-1 and V is TRBV25-1; 10 bases agree with TRBD1. V shed 1 base and J 6 bases; nucleotides not matched to a gene: 6. Germline V lookup: CDR1 MGHDK, CDR2 SYGVNS. This CDR3 region has 16 residues. The CDR3 sequence: CASSEWGTGVPNEQFF. Written as DNA, the CDR3 is TGTGCCAGCAGTGAATGGGGGACAGGGGTCCCCAATGAGCAGTTCTTC.

Only a few counts were recorded for this clonotype. The chain joins TRBV20-1 to TRBJ2-7; no clear D gene. The V end lost 0 bases, the J end lost 0 bases, and 9 bases lay between the germline ends. From germline, CDR1 is DFQATT and CDR2 SNEGSKA (reference sequence). The CDR3 length is 14 residues. CDR3 sequence (DNA): TGCAGTGCTAGAGATCAACGCAGCTCCTACGAGCAGTACTTC. The encoded protein is CSARDQRSSYEQYF.

The CDR3 region has the DNA TGTGCCTCCGGGACAGGGGTCCAGCCCCAGCATTTT. Protein product: CASGTGVQPQHF. V usage is TRBV2 and J usage is TRBJ1-5; 10 bases are a match to TRBD1. The CDR3 length is 12 residues. The germline gives CDR1 SNHLY, CDR2 FYNNEI. V was clipped by 11 bases and J by 7 bases; unmatched bases: 5.

There are a few counts of this clonotype. V is TRBV9 and J is TRBJ1-1, with D possibly TRBD1 on 5 matching bases. CDR3 length: 16 amino acids. From germline, CDR1 is SGDLS and CDR2 YYNGEE. Trimming removed 2 bases from V and 1 base from J, with 15 bases in between. The CDR3 reads CASSVGSREPNTEAFF. The CDR3 nucleotides are TGTGCCAGCAGCGTTGGGAGCAGGGAACCGAACACTGAAGCTTTCTTT. The full variable domain, rest sourced from reference TRBV9 and TRBJ1-1, is DSGVTQTPKHLITATGQRVTLRCSPRSGDLSVYWYQQSLDQGLQFLIQYYNGEERAKGNILERFSAQQFPDLHSELNLSSLELGDSALYFCASSVGSREPNTEAFFGQGTRLTVV.

This clonotype has a count of ten or more. Mismatch with germline at one junction end may stem from a read error. This chain uses TRBV15 with TRBJ2-2; tentative D call: TRBD2 (6 bases). The CDR3 loop spans 15 amino acids. Germline values: CDR1 LNHNV, CDR2 YYDKDF (reference sequence). CDR3 loop: CATSTDARGLGVLFF. CDR3 nucleotides: TGTGCCACCAGTACCGATGCTCGGGGGTTAGGGGTGCTGTTTTTT. Combining the CDR3 with reference TRBV15 and TRBJ2-2 gives the whole variable domain DAMVIQNPRYQVTQFGKPVTLSCSQTLNHNVMYWYQQKSSQAPKLLFHYYDKDFNNEADTPDNFQSRRPNTSFCFLDIRSPGLGDTAMYLCATSTDARGLGVLFFGEGSRLTVL.

This clonotype came up many times. The DNA of the CDR3 is TGTGCCAGCAGCAAGGCCCATCCTAGCAATCAGCCCCAGCATTTT. Its protein product is CASSKAHPSNQPQHF. The chain employs TRBV5-5 and TRBJ1-5; no definite D call. CDR1 SGHKS and CDR2 YYEKEE come from the germline V gene (reference sequence). The CDR3 spans 15 residues. V lost 4 bases and J 0 bases, leaving 11 bases between the germline ends.

The chain couples TRBV20-1 to TRBJ1-1; TRBD1 aligns across 9 bases. CDR3 length: 17 amino acids. Unmatched junction bases numbered 12, after V lost 4 bases and J lost 0 bases. CDR1 and CDR2 (germline): DFQATT, SNEGSKA (reference sequence). DNA for the CDR3: TGCAGTGCTATCCAGGGGTACAGGGGGCTCATGAACACTGAAGCTTTCTTT. Translated: CSAIQGYRGLMNTEAFF.

The sample holds many counts of this clonotype. The chain couples TRBV10-3 to TRBJ2-5; the D is unclear. CDR1 and CDR2 (germline): ENHRY, SYGVKD. The CDR3 is 14 residues long. The V gene lost 5 bases and the J gene lost 5 bases, with 15 bases spanning the gap. CDR3 protein: CAISSAEVPETQYF. The CDR3 DNA reads as TGTGCCATCAGTTCCGCAGAGGTACCCGAGACCCAGTACTTC.

This clonotype was found a few times. The V and J genes are TRBV7-9 and TRBJ2-3; D is unclear. Per germline, CDR1 SEHNR and CDR2 FQNEAQ (reference sequence). Trimming removed 5 bases at V and 2 bases at J, with 14 bases between. The CDR3 is made up of 15 amino acids. This CDR3 is CASSPLAFSTDTQYF. The CDR3, as DNA: TGTGCCAGCAGCCCCCTTGCCTTCTCCACAGATACGCAGTATTTT.

This clonotype was observed at least ten times. J is TRBJ1-1 and V is TRBV12-3 or TRBV12-4, with D perhaps TRBD1 (6 bases). CDR3 length: 14 residues. Deletions cut 5 bases from V and 2 bases from J, with 12 bases between. The CDR3 loop reads CASSTRGPNTEAFF. As DNA, the CDR3 is TGTGCCAGCAGTACCAGGGGCCCAAACACTGAAGCTTTCTTT.

This clonotype came up a few times. The genes are TRBV20-1 and TRBJ2-5, with D perhaps being TRBD1 or TRBD2 (5 bases each). This CDR3 has 14 residues. The V gene's germline CDR1 is DFQATT and CDR2 SNEGSKA (reference sequence). V lost 5 bases, J lost 4 bases, and 17 bases lay in between. The CDR3 DNA follows: TGCAGTGCTGAGGGGACCCGGGGTGGAGAGACCCAGTACTTC. It is translated as CSAEGTRGGETQYF.

J is TRBJ1-6 and V is TRBV25-1; D not resolved. The CDR3 contains 13 residues. Between the trimmed V and J ends, which lost 6 bases and 5 bases, there was a span of 8 bases. Germline CDR1 reads MGHDK; CDR2 reads SYGVNS. The CDR3 reads CASRVQDNSPLHF. DNA of the CDR3: TGTGCCAGCAGAGTTCAGGATAATTCACCCCTCCACTTT.

The chain combines TRBV15 with TRBJ2-7; D is possibly TRBD2 (6 bases). CDR1 is LNHNV, CDR2 YYDKDF, per germline (reference sequence). Between the trimmed V and J ends, which lost 1 base and 1 base, there was a span of 11 bases. CDR3 length equals 15 residues. Here the CDR3 reads CATSRVTGESYEQYF. In nucleotides, the CDR3 is TGTGCCACCAGCAGAGTAACGGGGGAATCCTACGAGCAGTACTTC.

This clonotype occurred many times. V gene TRBV12-3 or TRBV12-4 combines with J gene TRBJ2-7; D not certain. The length of the CDR3 is 16 residues. V lost 3 bases and J 0 bases, leaving 15 bases between the germline ends. The CDR3 sequence is CASSFSWGLSSYEQYF. CDR3 nucleotide sequence: TGTGCCAGCAGTTTTTCGTGGGGTTTGAGCTCCTACGAGCAGTACTTC.

This clonotype showed up many times. As DNA, the CDR3 is TGCAGCGTTGTGGAGGGTAGGGTCGAGACCCAGTACTTC. As protein: CSVVEGRVETQYF. The V and J genes are TRBV29-1 and TRBJ2-5, with a tentative D call TRBD2 (6 bases). There are 13 residues in the CDR3. The V and J ends lost 4 bases and 5 bases respectively, with 14 bases between them. Per germline, CDR1 SQVTM and CDR2 ANQGSEA.

This clonotype has more than one count but fewer than ten. This rearrangement joins TRBV28 to TRBJ1-2; D is uncertain. Germline V gene lookup returns CDR1 MDHEN and CDR2 SYDVKM. Trimming removed 5 bases at V and 9 bases at J, with 19 bases between. This CDR3 is built from 14 residues. The CDR3 DNA sequence: TGTGCCAGCAGTCCCCCCCCGGGCCCCGGGAGCTACACCTTC. This gives the protein CASSPPPGPGSYTF.

Ten or more counts support this clonotype. The chain combines TRBV20-1 with TRBJ1-2; 9 positions agree with TRBD1. CDR3 size: 15 residues. In germline, CDR1 is DFQATT, CDR2 SNEGSKA (reference sequence). After removal of 6 bases from V and 2 bases from J, the junction contained 10 bases not matched to a gene. CDR3 nucleotides: TGCAGTGCCATGGGACAGGGAATTTGGAACTATGGCTACACCTTC. Amino acids: CSAMGQGIWNYGYTF.

There are a few counts of this clonotype. This chain uses TRBV20-1 with TRBJ1-2; 7 nucleotides line up with TRBD1. The CDR3 runs 15 residues. J gave up 4 bases and V 3 bases, and 11 bases lay outside the gene matches. Per the germline V gene, CDR1 is DFQATT and CDR2 is SNEGSKA (reference sequence). The CDR3 loop is CSARRGGRDTYGYTF. The CDR3 nucleotides read TGCAGTGCTAGGAGAGGGGGCAGGGATACCTATGGCTACACCTTC.

The table lists this clonotype with a few counts. The rearrangement joins TRBV7-2 to TRBJ1-5, with D tentatively TRBD1 (5 bases). Germline V lookup: CDR1 SGHTA, CDR2 FQGNSA. Trimming left V 5 bases short and J 10 bases short, with 18 bases between. There are 14 residues in the CDR3. CDR3 sequence (DNA): TGTGCCAGCAGCCTACAGGACCGCGGGCAACCCCAGCATTTT. This gives the protein CASSLQDRGQPQHF.

This clonotype was recorded a few times. The V gene is TRBV5-4, the J gene TRBJ1-6; the match to TRBD1 covers 7 bases. Germline V lookup: CDR1 SGHNT, CDR2 YYREEE (reference sequence). CDR3 length: 17 residues. The ends lost 1 base at V and 7 bases at J; junction bases unmatched: 11. The CDR3 coding sequence is TGTGCCAGCAGCTTGACACCAGGGGGGGCTCAAAATTCACCCCTCCACTTT. This codes for CASSLTPGGAQNSPLHF.

This clonotype was found many times. The chain carries TRBV20-1 and TRBJ2-5; no definite D call. This CDR3 spans 11 amino acids. V gave up 1 base and J gave up 5 bases, with 5 bases separating them. The germline V gene encodes CDR1 DFQATT and CDR2 SNEGSKA (reference sequence). The CDR3 bases are TGCAGTGCTAGAGGGCCCGAGACCCAGTACTTC. Translating it yields CSARGPETQYF.

Points on this clonotype: This may arise from a read error, as a much more abundant clone is one base away. The V call is TRBV29-1, the J call TRBJ1-1; no reliable D call. The V end lost 7 bases, the J end lost 4 bases, and 10 bases lay between the germline ends. Germline V gene data show CDR1 as SQVTM and CDR2 as ANQGSEA. This CDR3 is built from 11 residues. This chain's CDR3 is CSAQWVTEAFF. The CDR3 bases are TGCAGCGCACAGTGGGTCACTGAAGCTTTCTTT.